Listed here are 23 T cell receptor beta chains from one sample, sequenced in a study of regulatory T cells in long-lasting Graves disease. CDR3 regions were amplified by Arm-PCR using iRepertoire HTBI primers to build TCR beta libraries. TCRdb recomputed calls from the multiplex PCR reads with MiXCR, one row per CDR3 protein. The table has around 420,000 distinct CDR3 sequences, 15% seen once. Indicated time point: newly diagnosed GD, antithyroid drugs for less than 3 months. From PBMCs, RNA was extracted and then used to make the TCR library. A further study also used this sample, focusing on T cells in Graves' hyperthyroidism and ophthalmopathy.

The sample in question was peripheral blood mononuclear cells (PBMCs), obtained at new diagnosis, from a patient treated with antithyroid drugs. Source of these receptors: a woman in her forties with Graves disease.

This clonotype was observed at least ten times. The rearrangement links TRBV19 to TRBJ1-4; the match to TRBD1 covers 7 bases. Germline V gene data show CDR1 as LNHDA and CDR2 as SQIVND (reference sequence). Trimming cost V 5 bases and J 0 bases; bases outside gene matches: 6. The CDR3 totals 16 residues. CDR3 sequence (DNA): TGTGCCAGTAGTCGGGACAGCTACTCAACTAATGAAAAACTGTTTTTT. It yields the protein CASSRDSYSTNEKLFF. The entire variable domain, with the rest obtained from reference TRBV19 and TRBJ1-4, is as follows: DGGITQSPKYLFRKEGQNVTLSCEQNLNHDAMYWYRQDPGQGLRLIYYSQIVNDFQKGDIAEGYSVSREKKESFPLTVTSAQKNPTAFYLCASSRDSYSTNEKLFFGSGTQLSVL.

This clonotype was observed at least ten times. The J gene is TRBJ2-1, the V gene TRBV12-3 or TRBV12-4, with TRBD2 matching over 7 bases. This CDR3 is 16 amino acids long. The V and J ends lost 6 bases and 2 bases, in that order; junction bases with no gene match: 10. CDR3 amino acids: CASSPGLTSAYNEQFF. The CDR3 DNA sequence: TGTGCCAGCAGCCCGGGCCTTACTAGCGCCTACAATGAGCAGTTCTTC.

This clonotype was recorded many times. The chain joins TRBV6-2 or TRBV6-3 to TRBJ2-7, with 8 bases lining up with TRBD1. This CDR3 has 15 residues. The ends lost 5 bases at V and 5 bases at J; junction bases unmatched: 11. Germline-derived CDR1 and CDR2 are MNHEY and SVGEGT. The CDR3 region has the DNA TGTGCCAGCAGTGAAGCCCCCGGGACAGGAGACGAGCAGTACTTC. Translated: CASSEAPGTGDEQYF.

In this sample, this clonotype turned up many times. V usage is TRBV6-2 or TRBV6-3 and J usage is TRBJ2-7; 7 bases agree with TRBD1. CDR3 size: 15 residues. V was clipped by 7 bases and J by 6 bases; unmatched bases: 15. Germline CDR1 reads MNHEY; CDR2 reads SVGEGT. Here the CDR3 DNA reads TGTGCCAGCATCGAAGGTGGGACAGCGAAACCCGAGCAGTACTTC. This codes for CASIEGGTAKPEQYF.

This clonotype was recorded at least ten times. The chain links TRBV4-2 to TRBJ2-5; D unclear. Trimming left V 3 bases short and J 1 base short, with 6 bases between. The CDR3 covers 13 residues. Germline CDR1 LGHNA, CDR2 YNFKEQ. For the CDR3, the DNA is TGTGCCAGCAGCCAGCGGATCCAAGAGACCCAGTACTTC. It codes for CASSQRIQETQYF.

This clonotype was seen many times. The chain links TRBV11-2 to TRBJ1-6; no definite D call. V dropped 0 bases and J dropped 10 bases, with 7 bases sitting between them. The CDR3 contains 13 residues. Germline CDR1 is SGHAT and CDR2 is FQNNGV. This chain's CDR3 is CASSLDLTSPLHF. Here the CDR3 DNA reads TGTGCCAGCAGCTTAGATCTCACATCACCCCTCCACTTT.

This clonotype was detected many times. The chain combines TRBV19 with TRBJ2-1, with 9 bases that match TRBD1. Germline V gives CDR1 LNHDA, CDR2 SQIVND (reference sequence). The CDR3 has 18 amino acids. V trimming: 3 bases; J trimming: 2 bases; junction bases outside the gene matches: 11. The DNA of the CDR3 is TGTGCCAGTAGTATTGGTGGGTCGGGGACAGGGACCTACAATGAGCAGTTCTTC. It is translated as CASSIGGSGTGTYNEQFF.

There are many counts of this clonotype. This chain connects TRBV7-3 to TRBJ2-2; possible D gene TRBD1, 6 bases. V lost 5 bases to trimming and J lost 2 bases, with 9 bases between them. Per the germline V gene, CDR1 is SGHTA and CDR2 is FQGTGA. The CDR3 runs 14 residues. For the CDR3, the DNA is TGTGCCAGCAGCACGGACAGTAACACCGGGGAGCTGTTTTTT. It specifies CASSTDSNTGELFF.

A word on this clonotype: This may arise from a read error, as a much more abundant clone is one base away. The chain has TRBV20-1 and TRBJ2-1, with D tentatively TRBD2 (6 bases). CDR1 is DFQATT and CDR2 is SNEGSKA in the germline V gene (reference sequence). Deletions cut 5 bases from V and 10 bases from J, with 24 bases between. The CDR3 contains 15 residues. DNA of the CDR3: TGCAGTGCTCGGTTGAGCGGGTCCTACTCCTACGAGCAGTTCTTC. Translation gives CSARLSGSYSYEQFF.

This clonotype was seen at least ten times. CDR3 DNA sequence: TGTGCCAGCAGCCCGGGACACCTCTACGAGCAGTACTTC. Residues: CASSPGHLYEQYF. The chain couples TRBV11-2 to TRBJ2-7, with D possibly TRBD1 on 6 matching bases. The germline V gene encodes CDR1 SGHAT and CDR2 FQNNGV. CDR3 length equals 13 residues. V dropped 5 bases and J dropped 3 bases, with 11 bases sitting between them.

This clonotype was counted ten times or more. The chain carries TRBV6-1 and TRBJ1-1, with D perhaps TRBD1 (5 bases). Germline CDR1 reads MNHNS; CDR2 reads SASEGT. This CDR3 has 16 residues. Trimming took off 6 bases at V and 0 bases at J, with 17 bases between the two ends. This CDR3 reads CASRAGQLDLNTEAFF. The CDR3 DNA is TGTGCCAGCAGGGCCGGACAACTAGACCTGAACACTGAAGCTTTCTTT.

This clonotype turned up a few times. This chain links TRBV4-1 with TRBJ2-1, with D maybe TRBD2 (6 bases). This CDR3 spans 17 amino acids. In germline, CDR1 is MGHRA, CDR2 YSYEKL. V was cut by 0 bases and J by 10 bases, with 22 bases left in between. CDR3 coding DNA: TGCGCCAGCAGCCAAGATAGGGACGGGAAAGGGACTGGGGAGCAGTTCTTC. This translates into CASSQDRDGKGTGEQFF.

This clonotype was recorded a few times. This chain connects TRBV12-3 or TRBV12-4 to TRBJ2-7; TRBD1 matches at 8 bases. This CDR3 is built from 13 residues. Trimming at V came to 5 bases and at J to 5 bases, leaving 5 bases not matched to a gene. CDR3 residues: CASSATGANEQYF. The DNA for the CDR3 is TGTGCCAGCAGTGCGACAGGGGCCAACGAGCAGTACTTC.

This clonotype has a count of ten or more. The chain has TRBV12-3 or TRBV12-4 and TRBJ2-7, with D unclear. Trimming cost V 1 base and J 3 bases, with 7 bases left between them. There are 13 residues in the CDR3. The CDR3 reads CASSLGNLYEQYF. CDR3 DNA: TGTGCCAGCAGTTTAGGGAATCTCTACGAGCAGTACTTC.

The chain is built from TRBV27 and TRBJ1-2, with TRBD1 as a possible D gene (6 bases). Looked up from germline, CDR1 is MNHEY and CDR2 is SMNVEV (reference sequence). Trimming removed 3 bases at V and 4 bases at J, with 15 bases between. The CDR3 has 15 amino acids. CDR3 nucleotides: TGTGCCAGCAGTTTGACAGGCGCCAGCCCCTATGGCTACACCTTC. This translates into CASSLTGASPYGYTF.

There are many counts of this clonotype. CDR3 DNA: TGCAGTGCTTACCTAGCGGGCCCCTACGAGCAGTACTTC. This translates into CSAYLAGPYEQYF. V is TRBV20-1 and J is TRBJ2-7, with 8 bases fitting TRBD2. Unmatched junction bases numbered 5, after V lost 5 bases and J lost 2 bases. CDR3 length: 13 amino acids. Germline V CDR1 and CDR2: DFQATT, SNEGSKA (reference sequence).

This clonotype was counted at least ten times. The rearrangement uses TRBV18 and TRBJ2-7, with D possibly TRBD1 on 5 matching bases. From germline, CDR1 is KGHSH and CDR2 LQKENI. Trimming took 3 bases from V and 0 from J, leaving 9 bases between them. The CDR3 sequence is 14 residues long. CDR3 sequence reads: CASSPEQVSYEQYF. CDR3 in DNA: TGTGCCAGCTCACCGGAACAGGTCTCCTACGAGCAGTACTTC.

The CDR3 DNA reads as TGTGCCAGTATTCTCGGGACAGGGGGAAATCAGCCCCAGCATTTT. Its protein product is CASILGTGGNQPQHF. The chain carries TRBV19 and TRBJ1-5; TRBD1 aligns across 11 bases. Germline V lookup: CDR1 LNHDA, CDR2 SQIVND (reference sequence). The CDR3 is made up of 15 amino acids. With V trimmed by 7 bases and J by 4 bases, 6 bases remained unmatched.

This clonotype appeared many times. The chain joins TRBV18 to TRBJ2-7; 8 bases are shared with TRBD1. The germline V gene encodes CDR1 KGHSH and CDR2 LQKENI. V shed 5 bases, J shed 5 bases, and the junction held 8 bases outside the gene matches. CDR3 length equals 14 residues. CDR3 residues: CASSTTGGRDEQYF. Written as DNA, the CDR3 is TGTGCCAGCTCAACAACAGGGGGAAGGGACGAGCAGTACTTC.

There are many counts of this clonotype. The chain has TRBV28 and TRBJ2-5; 9 bases fit TRBD1. There are 16 residues in the CDR3. The J segment lost 1 base and the V segment lost 1 base, leaving 4 bases of the junction unmatched. Germline V lookup: CDR1 MDHEN, CDR2 SYDVKM. The CDR3 sequence: CASSLSDRGLQETQYF. CDR3 bases: TGTGCCAGCAGTTTATCGGACAGGGGACTCCAAGAGACCCAGTACTTC.

The CDR3 DNA reads TGTGCCAGCAGCTCAGGGGGGCTATTCGAGCAGTACTTC. The encoded protein is CASSSGGLFEQYF. This chain joins TRBV7-8 and TRBJ2-7; maybe TRBD1 (7 bases). This CDR3 has 13 residues. Trimming removed 4 bases from V and 6 bases from J, with 13 bases in between. The germline CDR1 and CDR2 sequences are SGHVS and FQNEAQ.

This clonotype was detected ten times or more. V and J are TRBV6-2 or TRBV6-3 and TRBJ2-7, with TRBD2 identical over 9 bases. Germline-derived CDR1 and CDR2 are MNHEY and SVGEGT. Trimming cost V 8 bases and J 2 bases; bases outside gene matches: 10. CDR3 length: 15 residues. The CDR3 coding sequence is TGTGCCAGCTCAAGAGGGGGCGGGAGGGCCTACGAGCAGTACTTC. Translating it yields CASSRGGGRAYEQYF.

This clonotype was seen repeatedly, ten times or more. The genes are TRBV6-1 and TRBJ2-6; D not resolved. CDR1 and CDR2 from the germline V gene are MNHNS and SASEGT. V shed 6 bases and J shed 0 bases, with 9 bases lying between them. This CDR3 contains 15 residues. CDR3: CASRQADSGANVLTF. The CDR3 DNA reads as TGTGCCAGCAGGCAGGCGGACTCTGGGGCCAACGTCCTGACTTTC.